This T cell receptor (beta chain) was sequenced for a study of cytomegalovirus exposure and HLA in healthy donors. Study as a whole: Genotyping of 300 to 450 donors showed that about 79% belonged to the Caucasian-associated ancestry cluster.

Vbeta (60) and Jbeta (13) primers were used in the PCR. TCRdb keeps only in-frame clones here, not all; method: immunoSEQ multiplex PCR. This table has some 84,000 clones, about three quarters appearing once. Germline trimming cut 4 bases from V and 3 bases from J; bases unmatched to any gene: 5. The germline CDR1 and CDR2 sequences are LNHDA and SQIVND (reference sequence). The CDR3 is 14 amino acids. Of note for this clone: As yet, its antigen is unknown.

General observations from the study: A few chains linked to CMV were shown in vitro to be specific for CMV antigens.

Healthy people donating bone marrow made up the donors. The receptor was derived from a male donor in good health and CMV-seropositive. The source material was PBMCs. The V and J genes are TRBV19 and TRBJ2-7, with TRBD1 identical over 8 bases. The CDR3 reads CASSNRGSIYEQYF. The CDR3 DNA reads TGTGCCAGTAGTAACAGGGGGAGCATCTACGAGCAGTACTTC.